These T cell receptor beta chains were read from a single sample in a study of CD8+ T cells in alopecia areata. The repertoire was sequenced with immunoSEQ multiplex PCR; TCRdb's copy has only in-frame clones and lacks some. The repertoire includes around 100,000 clones, 44% of them detected once, and around 19% sits in the top ten. Sequenced here: CD8+ T cells sorted from blood, sampled at week 24, from a patient treated with tofacitinib. The receptors were gathered from a human donor with alopecia areata. The CDR3 runs from the conserved cysteine through the conserved F or W. The order of the fields is D gene, V gene, clone size, J gene, CDR3 DNA, CDR3 protein. The D gene is left open where the match is weak. Clone size is given for some rows only: seen once, a few or many times, or a class if the clone is expanded.

D: -; V: TRBV11-2; size: -; J: TRBJ2-1; DNA: TGTGCCAGCACCTCAGACCCCTATGAGCAGTTCTTC; CDR3: CASTSDPYEQFF
D: -; V: TRBV7-9; size: -; J: TRBJ2-2; DNA: TGTGCCAGCAGCTCCCTACGACACTCTAGCGAGAACACCGGGGAGCTGTTTTTT; CDR3: CASSSLRHSSENTGELFF
D: -; V: TRBV4-1; size: -; J: TRBJ2-5; DNA: TGCGCCAGCAGCCAATGGGTAGGAATTCAAGAGACCCAGTACTTC; CDR3: CASSQWVGIQETQYF
D: -; V: TRBV29-1; size: few; J: TRBJ2-7; DNA: TGCAGCGGAAAACAGGGCGACGAGCAGTACTTC; CDR3: CSGKQGDEQYF
D: TRBD1; V: TRBV27; size: -; J: TRBJ2-7; DNA: TGTGCCAGCAGTCCGTTGACAGGGGGCAGGGAGCAGTACTTC; CDR3: CASSPLTGGREQYF
D: -; V: TRBV7-9; size: -; J: TRBJ2-7; DNA: TGTGCCAGCAGCTCCGACAGGACCTACGAGCAGTACTTC; CDR3: CASSSDRTYEQYF
D: TRBD1; V: TRBV9; size: few; J: TRBJ1-1; DNA: TGTGCCAGCAGCGGCGGGGACAGGGGTGGTACTGAAGCTTTCTTT; CDR3: CASSGGDRGGTEAFF
D: TRBD2; V: TRBV5-4; size: -; J: TRBJ2-3; DNA: TGTGCCAGCAGCCGCCTAGCGGGAGAAACAGATACGCAGTATTTT; CDR3: CASSRLAGETDTQYF
D: -; V: TRBV15; size: -; J: TRBJ1-3; DNA: TGTGCCACCAGCAAGGACGGCGCGGTCAACACCATATATTTT; CDR3: CATSKDGAVNTIYF
D: -; V: TRBV4-3; size: few; J: TRBJ2-1; DNA: TGCGCCAGCAGCCAAGAACCTTCGGGAGTCCCCGAGCAGTTCTTC; CDR3: CASSQEPSGVPEQFF
D: -; V: TRBV7-9; size: few; J: TRBJ2-7; DNA: TGTGCCAGCAGCTCCGGGACACGGGTGGACGAGCAGTACTTC; CDR3: CASSSGTRVDEQYF
D: -; V: TRBV7-2; size: few; J: TRBJ1-1; DNA: TGTGCCAGCAGCTCCCAACAGGGCCCGGGCGCTGAAGCTTTCTTT; CDR3: CASSSQQGPGAEAFF
D: -; V: TRBV4-1; size: -; J: TRBJ2-7; DNA: TGCGCCAGCAGCCAAGAAGGGACTGGTTCGGTGTGGGAGCAGTACTTC; CDR3: CASSQEGTGSVWEQYF
D: -; V: TRBV27; size: -; J: TRBJ2-7; DNA: TGTGCCAGCAGTCCCTCGGGGGCGTCAGGGACCTCCTACGAGCAGTACTTC; CDR3: CASSPSGASGTSYEQYF
D: -; V: TRBV7-8; size: -; J: TRBJ2-1; DNA: TGTGCCAGCAGCTCCCAGCCAAGCTCCTACAATGAGCAGTTCTTC; CDR3: CASSSQPSSYNEQFF
D: TRBD1; V: TRBV7-9; size: -; J: TRBJ2-7; DNA: TGTGCCAGCAGCCGGACAGGGAATTTTTACGAGCAGTACTTC; CDR3: CASSRTGNFYEQYF
D: TRBD2; V: TRBV5-5; size: -; J: TRBJ2-1; DNA: TGTGCCAGCAGCCCTCTAGCGGGTCGGGATGAGCAGTTCTTC; CDR3: CASSPLAGRDEQFF
D: TRBD2; V: TRBV11-2; size: -; J: TRBJ2-5; DNA: TGTGCCAGCAGCTTAGTTCCTAGCGGGAGCGGGGAGACCCAGTACTTC; CDR3: CASSLVPSGSGETQYF
D: TRBD2; V: TRBV7-2; size: -; J: TRBJ2-3; DNA: TGTGCCAGCAGCCCCCGAAGGGCGGGAGAAGATACGCAGTATTTT; CDR3: CASSPRRAGEDTQYF
D: -; V: TRBV11-2; size: few; J: TRBJ1-1; DNA: TGTGCCAGCAGTCTTAATAGGAACACTGAAGCTTTCTTT; CDR3: CASSLNRNTEAFF
D: -; V: TRBV27; size: few; J: TRBJ2-1; DNA: TGTGCCAGCAGTTTACCCGGGAACAATGAGCAGTTCTTC; CDR3: CASSLPGNNEQFF
D: -; V: TRBV25-1; size: -; J: TRBJ2-1; DNA: TGTGCCAGCAGTGACGTGTCGAATGAGCAGTTCTTC; CDR3: CASSDVSNEQFF
D: -; V: TRBV9; size: -; J: TRBJ2-1; DNA: TGTGCCAGCAGCGTATTAACAGGGACTATCTCCTACAATGAGCAGTTCTTC; CDR3: CASSVLTGTISYNEQFF
D: -; V: TRBV7-8; size: few; J: TRBJ2-7; DNA: TGTGCCAGCCGCAGCTTAGAAGGTAGAACATACGAGCAGTACTTC; CDR3: CASRSLEGRTYEQYF
D: TRBD2; V: TRBV10-1; size: few; J: TRBJ2-5; DNA: TGCGCCAGCAGTAAGGGGAGACTAGCGGAAGAGACCCAGTACTTC; CDR3: CASSKGRLAEETQYF
D: -; V: TRBV20-1; size: few; J: TRBJ1-2; DNA: TGCAGTGTACGGACCTATGGCTACACCTTC; CDR3: CSVRTYGYTF
D: TRBD1; V: TRBV7-8; size: -; J: TRBJ2-6; DNA: TGTGCCAGCAGCTTAGACGGAAGGGGGCTCTCTGGGGCCAACGTCCTGACTTTC; CDR3: CASSLDGRGLSGANVLTF
D: TRBD1; V: TRBV11-2; size: -; J: TRBJ2-1; DNA: TGTGCCAGCAGCCCCCGGACAGGAGACAATGAGCAGTTCTTC; CDR3: CASSPRTGDNEQFF
D: TRBD1; V: TRBV6-1; size: -; J: TRBJ2-7; DNA: TGTGCCAGCAGTGACAGGACAGGGTATGAGCAGTACTTC; CDR3: CASSDRTGYEQYF
D: TRBD2; V: TRBV6-5; size: few; J: TRBJ2-7; DNA: TGTGCCAGCAGCCTGGGACTAGCGGGACACTACGAGCAGTACTTC; CDR3: CASSLGLAGHYEQYF
D: TRBD2; V: TRBV7-9; size: -; J: TRBJ2-1; DNA: TGTGCCAGCAGCCCTCTAGCGGGCGTTTACAATGAGCAGTTCTTC; CDR3: CASSPLAGVYNEQFF
D: -; V: TRBV5-4; size: -; J: TRBJ1-1; DNA: TGTGCCAGCAGCTTCGGAAGAGAAGCTTTCTTT; CDR3: CASSFGREAFF
D: -; V: TRBV4-2; size: -; J: TRBJ2-3; DNA: TGTGCCAGCAGCCAAGGCCTGCAAAGCACAGATACGCAGTATTTT; CDR3: CASSQGLQSTDTQYF
D: TRBD1; V: TRBV29-1; size: -; J: TRBJ2-1; DNA: TGCAGCGTTGGGACAGGGTCTTACAATGAGCAGTTCTTC; CDR3: CSVGTGSYNEQFF
D: -; V: TRBV28; size: -; J: TRBJ1-4; DNA: TGTGCCAGCAGTCAAGGACGGAGAAATGAAAAACTGTTTTTT; CDR3: CASSQGRRNEKLFF